This TCR beta chain is drawn from a study of CD4 and CD8 cells across lung adenocarcinoma regions (dated by TCRdb to 2017 to 2018). Describing the broader study: Intratumor heterogeneity of the T cell receptor repertoire was examined by comparing tumor centers with tumor margins.

Patients with localized lung adenocarcinoma, a subtype of non-small cell lung cancer, were used as donors. The samples were taken from the centers of localized lung adenocarcinomas. CD4+ T cells from tumor tissue were profiled separately from CD8+ T cells for TCR repertoire analysis. The CDR3 measures 16 amino acids from cysteine to phenylalanine. The only DNA kept is the CDR3, 48 bases in frame from the first base. From the germline V gene (reference sequence), CDR1 is MNHEY and CDR2 is SMNVEV. In regard to this clonotype: Its cognate antigen has yet to be identified. Base qualities are not at hand, and no much larger clone is one base apart.

Libraries were built with PCR. Sequencing took place on a HiSeq X Ten. Starting from the raw public reads, TCRdb applied fastp trimming at Q25, assembled clones with MiXCR and retained in-frame beta chains. All rows with the same CDR3 protein become a single entry with the most common DNA and genes. Across this sample there are tens of thousands of distinct CDR3 sequences, with around 52% seen only once. About a fifth of the sample lies in the top ten. The sequence was collected from a male donor with lung adenocarcinoma. The CD4 and CD8 labels of this study may be unreliable. The chain is encoded by TRBV27 joined to TRBJ2-3; the central 10 bases match TRBD2. The DNA end is more similar to TRBJ2-7, so the J call may be wrong. Sequencing was performed on CD4+ T cells from the center of a lung tumor. Explained via the paper, the cell subset or site label denotes: tumor center region. The nucleotide sequence reads as follows: TGTGCCAGCAGTTTATCGCAGGCAGCGGGAGGGCTCGAGCAGTACTTC. It specifies CASSLSQAAGGLEQYF.